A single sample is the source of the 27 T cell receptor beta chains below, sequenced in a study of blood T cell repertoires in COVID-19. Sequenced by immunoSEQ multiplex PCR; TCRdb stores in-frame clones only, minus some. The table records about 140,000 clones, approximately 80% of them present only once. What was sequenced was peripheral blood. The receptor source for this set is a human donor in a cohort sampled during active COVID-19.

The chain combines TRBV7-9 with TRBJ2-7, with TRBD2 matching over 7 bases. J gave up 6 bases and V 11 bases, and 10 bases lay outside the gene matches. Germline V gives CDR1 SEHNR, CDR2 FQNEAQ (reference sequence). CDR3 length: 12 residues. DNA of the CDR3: TGTGCCTGGGCCGGGGAGGGTCGCGAGCAGTACTTC. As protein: CAWAGEGREQYF.

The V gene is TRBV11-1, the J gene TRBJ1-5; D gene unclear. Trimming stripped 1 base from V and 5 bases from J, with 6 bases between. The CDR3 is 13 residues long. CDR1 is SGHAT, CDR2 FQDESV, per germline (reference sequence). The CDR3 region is CASSLGSYQPQHF. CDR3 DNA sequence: TGTGCCAGCAGCTTAGGAAGCTATCAGCCCCAGCATTTT.

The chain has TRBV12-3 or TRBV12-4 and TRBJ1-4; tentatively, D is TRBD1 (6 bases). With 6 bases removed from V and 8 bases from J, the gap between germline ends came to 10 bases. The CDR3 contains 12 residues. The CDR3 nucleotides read TGTGCCAGCAGATCTACAGGGGAAAAACTGTTTTTT. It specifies CASRSTGEKLFF.

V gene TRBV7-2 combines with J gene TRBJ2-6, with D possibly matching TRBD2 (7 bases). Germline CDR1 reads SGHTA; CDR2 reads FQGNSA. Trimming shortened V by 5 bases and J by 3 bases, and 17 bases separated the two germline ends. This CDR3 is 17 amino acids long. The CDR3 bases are TGTGCCAGCAGCCGTAGACGGGGGGCGCTTGGGGCCAACGTCCTGACTTTC. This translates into CASSRRRGALGANVLTF.

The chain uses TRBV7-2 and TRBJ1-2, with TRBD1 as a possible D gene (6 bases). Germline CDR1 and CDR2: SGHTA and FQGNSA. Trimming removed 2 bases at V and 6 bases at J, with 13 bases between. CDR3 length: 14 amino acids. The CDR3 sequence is CASSLIWGGDGYTF. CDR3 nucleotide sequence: TGTGCCAGCAGCTTAATCTGGGGGGGCGATGGCTACACCTTC.

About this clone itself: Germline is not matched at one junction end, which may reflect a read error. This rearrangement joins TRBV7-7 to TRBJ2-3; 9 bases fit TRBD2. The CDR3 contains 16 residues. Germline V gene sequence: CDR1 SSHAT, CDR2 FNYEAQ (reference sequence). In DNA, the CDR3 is TGTGCTAGCAGCTCGGGCGGGGGGGGACACACAGATACGCAGTATTTT. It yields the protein CASSSGGGGHTDTQYF.

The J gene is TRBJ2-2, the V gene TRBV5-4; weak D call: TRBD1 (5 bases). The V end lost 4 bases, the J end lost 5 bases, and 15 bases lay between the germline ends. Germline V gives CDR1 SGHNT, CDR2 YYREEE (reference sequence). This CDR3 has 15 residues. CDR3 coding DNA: TGTGCCAGCAGCCGGGCCACAGGTTCAACCGGGGAGCTGTTTTTT. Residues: CASSRATGSTGELFF.

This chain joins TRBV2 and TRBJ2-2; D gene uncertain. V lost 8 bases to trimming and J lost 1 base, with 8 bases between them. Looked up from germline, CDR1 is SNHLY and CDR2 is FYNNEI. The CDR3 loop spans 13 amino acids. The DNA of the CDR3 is TGTGCCAGCTCCCGTCTGAACACCGGGGAGCTGTTTTTT. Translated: CASSRLNTGELFF.

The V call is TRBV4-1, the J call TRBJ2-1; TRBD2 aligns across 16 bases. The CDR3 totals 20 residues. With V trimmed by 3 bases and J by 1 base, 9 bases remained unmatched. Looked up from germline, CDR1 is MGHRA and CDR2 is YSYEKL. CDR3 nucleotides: TGCGCCAGCAGCCACCAACCGGGACTAGCGGGGGGGCCATCCTACAATGAGCAGTTCTTC. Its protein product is CASSHQPGLAGGPSYNEQFF.

CDR3 sequence: CAISIPTSGGGDTQYF. The CDR3 DNA sequence: TGTGCCATCAGTATCCCGACTAGCGGGGGGGGAGATACGCAGTATTTT. The chain is built from TRBV10-3 and TRBJ2-3; TRBD2 matches at 14 bases. There are 16 residues in the CDR3. Germline CDR1 is ENHRY and CDR2 is SYGVKD. V was clipped by 5 bases and J by 5 bases; unmatched bases: 6.

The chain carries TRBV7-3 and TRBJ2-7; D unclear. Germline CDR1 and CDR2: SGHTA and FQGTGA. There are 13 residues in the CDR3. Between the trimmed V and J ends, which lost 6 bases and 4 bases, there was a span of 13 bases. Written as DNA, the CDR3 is TGTGCCAGCAGTTCCAGGTCCCCTTACGAGCAGTACTTC. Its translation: CASSSRSPYEQYF.

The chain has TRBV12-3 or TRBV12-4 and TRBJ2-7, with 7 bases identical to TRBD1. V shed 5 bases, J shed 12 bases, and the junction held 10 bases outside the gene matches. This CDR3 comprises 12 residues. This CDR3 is CASSPPLGTVYF. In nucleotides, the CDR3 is TGTGCCAGCAGTCCTCCCCTGGGGACAGTGTACTTC.

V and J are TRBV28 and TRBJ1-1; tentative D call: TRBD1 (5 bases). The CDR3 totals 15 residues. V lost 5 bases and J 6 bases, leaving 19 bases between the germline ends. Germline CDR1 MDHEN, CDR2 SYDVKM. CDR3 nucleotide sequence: TGTGCCAGCAGTCCCGCCGGGGCGCGGGACCCTGAAGCTTTCTTT. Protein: CASSPAGARDPEAFF.

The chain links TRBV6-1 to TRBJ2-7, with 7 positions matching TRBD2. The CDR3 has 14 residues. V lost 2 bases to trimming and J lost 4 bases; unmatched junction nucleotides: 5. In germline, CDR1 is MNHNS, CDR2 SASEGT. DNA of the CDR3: TGTGCCAGCAGTGAAACTCTAGCGGCATACGAGCAGTACTTC. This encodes CASSETLAAYEQYF.

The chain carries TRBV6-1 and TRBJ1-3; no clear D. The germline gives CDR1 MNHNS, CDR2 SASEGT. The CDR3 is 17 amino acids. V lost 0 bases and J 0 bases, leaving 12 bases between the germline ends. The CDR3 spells CASSEAVPVFSGNTIYF. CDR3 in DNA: TGTGCCAGCAGTGAAGCCGTCCCGGTTTTCTCTGGAAACACCATATATTTT.

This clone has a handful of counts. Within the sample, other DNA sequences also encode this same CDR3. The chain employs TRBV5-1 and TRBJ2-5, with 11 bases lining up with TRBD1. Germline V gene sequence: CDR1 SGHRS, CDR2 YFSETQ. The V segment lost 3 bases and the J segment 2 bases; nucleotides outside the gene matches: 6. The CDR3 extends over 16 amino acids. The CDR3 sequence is CASSSGTGGYQETQYF. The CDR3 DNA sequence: TGCGCCAGCAGCTCCGGGACAGGGGGATATCAAGAGACCCAGTACTTC.

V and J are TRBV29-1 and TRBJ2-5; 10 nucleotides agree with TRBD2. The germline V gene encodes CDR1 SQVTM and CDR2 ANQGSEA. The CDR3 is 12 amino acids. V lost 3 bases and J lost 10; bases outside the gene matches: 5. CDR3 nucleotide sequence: TGCAGCGTTGACGTGATAGCGGGGGGCCAGTACTTC. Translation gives CSVDVIAGGQYF.

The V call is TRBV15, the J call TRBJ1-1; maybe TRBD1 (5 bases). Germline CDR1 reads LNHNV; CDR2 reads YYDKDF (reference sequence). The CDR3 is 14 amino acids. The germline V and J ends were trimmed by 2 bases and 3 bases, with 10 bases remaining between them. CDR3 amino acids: CATSRPDTYTEAFF. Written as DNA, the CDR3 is TGTGCCACCAGCAGACCGGACACGTACACTGAAGCTTTCTTT.

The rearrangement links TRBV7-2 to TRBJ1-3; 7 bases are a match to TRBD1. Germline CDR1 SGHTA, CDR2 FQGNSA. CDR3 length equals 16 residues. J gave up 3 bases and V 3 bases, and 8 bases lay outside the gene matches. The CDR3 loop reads CASSFGQAGGGNTIYF. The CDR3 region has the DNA TGTGCCAGCAGCTTCGGACAGGCGGGTGGTGGAAACACCATATATTTT.

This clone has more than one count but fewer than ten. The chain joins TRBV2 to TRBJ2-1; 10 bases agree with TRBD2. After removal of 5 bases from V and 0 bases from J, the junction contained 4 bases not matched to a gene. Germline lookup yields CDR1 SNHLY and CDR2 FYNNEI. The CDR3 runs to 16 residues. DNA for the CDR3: TGTGCCAGCAGTCTGAGACTAGCGGGCTCCTACAATGAGCAGTTCTTC. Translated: CASSLRLAGSYNEQFF.

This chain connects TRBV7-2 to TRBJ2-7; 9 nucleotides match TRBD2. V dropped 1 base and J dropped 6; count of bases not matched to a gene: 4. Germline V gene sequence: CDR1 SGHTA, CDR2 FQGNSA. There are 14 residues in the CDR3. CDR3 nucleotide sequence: TGTGCCAGCAGCTTAGTGGGCGGGGGGGCCGAGCAGTACTTC. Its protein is CASSLVGGGAEQYF.

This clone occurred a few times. The CDR3 DNA reads as TGTGCCAGCAGCCAAATGGCTAGCGGAAATCAAGAGACCCAGTACTTC. It translates to CASSQMASGNQETQYF. The V gene is TRBV4-2, the J gene TRBJ2-5, with 7 bases aligning to TRBD2. The germline gives CDR1 LGHNA, CDR2 YNFKEQ. V lost 2 bases to trimming and J lost 2 bases; unmatched junction nucleotides: 8. The CDR3 has 16 residues.

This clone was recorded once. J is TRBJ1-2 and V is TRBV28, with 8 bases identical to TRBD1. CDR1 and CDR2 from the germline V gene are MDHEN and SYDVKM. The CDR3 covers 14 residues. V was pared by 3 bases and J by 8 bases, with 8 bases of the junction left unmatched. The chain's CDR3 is CASSFRGQGSGYTF. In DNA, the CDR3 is TGTGCCAGCAGTTTCCGCGGACAGGGCTCGGGCTACACCTTC.

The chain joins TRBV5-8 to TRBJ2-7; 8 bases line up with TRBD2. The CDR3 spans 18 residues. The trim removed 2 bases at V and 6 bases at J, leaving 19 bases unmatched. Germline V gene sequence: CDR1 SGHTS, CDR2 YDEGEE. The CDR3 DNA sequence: TGTGCCAGCAGCTTAATAACATTGTGGGGACTAGATCTGTCCGAGCAGTACTTC. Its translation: CASSLITLWGLDLSEQYF.

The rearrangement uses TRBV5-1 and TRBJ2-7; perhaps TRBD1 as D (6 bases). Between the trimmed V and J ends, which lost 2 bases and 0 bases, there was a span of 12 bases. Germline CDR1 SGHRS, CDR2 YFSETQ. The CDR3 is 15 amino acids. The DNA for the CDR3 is TGCGCCAGCAGCTTCGATACAGGGTCCTCCTACGAGCAGTACTTC. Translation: CASSFDTGSSYEQYF.

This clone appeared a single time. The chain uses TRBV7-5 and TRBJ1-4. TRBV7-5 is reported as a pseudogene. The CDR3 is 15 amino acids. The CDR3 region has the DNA TGTGCCAGAAGGTGGGAGGGCGCGACTAATGAAAAACTGTTTTTT. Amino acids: CARRWEGATNEKLFF.

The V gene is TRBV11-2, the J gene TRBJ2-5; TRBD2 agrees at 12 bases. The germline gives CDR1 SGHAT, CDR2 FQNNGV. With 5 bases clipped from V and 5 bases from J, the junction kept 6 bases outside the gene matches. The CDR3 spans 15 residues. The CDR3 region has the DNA TGTGCCAGCAGCCCTAGCGGGGGGGCCGTGGAGACCCAGTACTTC. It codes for CASSPSGGAVETQYF.